Presented here are 25 T cell receptor beta chains from one specimen sequenced in a study of glioma-infiltrating T cells after dendritic cell vaccination. Sequenced by immunoSEQ multiplex PCR; TCRdb stores in-frame clones only, minus some. The data show under 70,000 clones, approximately 78% seen once. Sequencing used blood, obtained before dendritic cell vaccination. The origin of the receptors is a human donor with glioblastoma.

The rearrangement uses TRBV5-1 and TRBJ1-4, with 8 bases that match TRBD1. The germline CDR1 and CDR2 sequences are SGHRS and YFSETQ. V lost 4 bases to trimming and J lost 3 bases; unmatched junction nucleotides: 8. This CDR3 is built from 16 residues. The DNA of the CDR3 is TGCGCCAGCAGCCCTACCCCAGGGGGCCCTAATGAAAAACTGTTTTTT. Protein: CASSPTPGGPNEKLFF.

The rearrangement links TRBV6-5 to TRBJ1-5; TRBD1 matches at 11 bases. Germline V lookup: CDR1 MNHEY, CDR2 SVGAGI. V was clipped by 5 bases and J by 7 bases; unmatched bases: 7. The CDR3 length is 15 residues. The CDR3 here is CASSQRTGGEQPQHF. The CDR3 region has the DNA TGTGCCAGCAGTCAACGGACAGGGGGCGAGCAGCCCCAGCATTTT.

The CDR3 sequence is CASSQVPDSDNEQFF. CDR3 sequence (DNA): TGCGCCAGCAGCCAAGTTCCGGACAGTGACAATGAGCAGTTCTTC. This chain links TRBV4-1 with TRBJ2-1; tentative D call: TRBD1 (6 bases). Germline V lookup: CDR1 MGHRA, CDR2 YSYEKL. Trimming shortened V by 1 base and J by 5 bases, and 12 bases separated the two germline ends. The CDR3 length is 15 residues.

The V call is TRBV5-8, the J call TRBJ2-5, with 7 bases fitting TRBD1. The J segment lost 1 base and the V segment lost 2 bases, leaving 8 bases of the junction unmatched. The CDR3 spans 16 residues. Germline V gene lookup returns CDR1 SGHTS and CDR2 YDEGEE. CDR3 residues: CASSFWKRGPQETQYF. CDR3 nucleotide sequence: TGTGCCAGCAGCTTTTGGAAGAGGGGGCCCCAAGAGACCCAGTACTTC.

The chain employs TRBV11-2 and TRBJ1-2, with D unresolved. Germline CDR1 is SGHAT and CDR2 is FQNNGV. CDR3 length: 15 amino acids. Trimming removed 5 bases at V and 4 bases at J, with 17 bases between. The CDR3 spells CASSLLNQAGYGYTF. For the CDR3, the DNA is TGTGCCAGCAGCCTTCTGAACCAGGCGGGCTATGGCTACACCTTC.

The J gene is TRBJ2-2, the V gene TRBV6-5; no clear D gene. V was cut by 1 base and J by 4 bases, with 7 bases left in between. CDR3 length equals 14 residues. Per germline, CDR1 MNHEY and CDR2 SVGAGI. CDR3 bases: TGTGCCAGCAGTTACTTAGCTCGCACCGGGGAGCTGTTTTTT. This sequence encodes CASSYLARTGELFF.

This sequence joins TRBV20-1 and TRBJ1-2; no clear D gene. Trimming took 4 bases from V and 7 from J, leaving 10 bases between them. The CDR3 has 11 residues. Germline lookup yields CDR1 DFQATT and CDR2 SNEGSKA (reference sequence). CDR3 in DNA: TGCAGTGCTAATCCGGGTCGTGGCTACACCTTC. Residues: CSANPGRGYTF.

The gene calls are TRBV15 and TRBJ2-7; TRBD1 agrees at 8 bases. Looked up from germline, CDR1 is LNHNV and CDR2 is YYDKDF (reference sequence). The V gene end was trimmed by 3 bases and the J gene end by 0 bases; junction bases not matched to a gene: 4. CDR3 length: 15 amino acids. CDR3 in DNA: TGTGCCACCAGCAGGGCAGGGGGCCTCTCCTACGAGCAGTACTTC. Its protein product is CATSRAGGLSYEQYF.

The chain couples TRBV6-1 to TRBJ1-5; 8 nucleotides line up with TRBD1. CDR3 length: 15 residues. Trimming removed 2 bases from V and 4 bases from J; junction bases left unmatched: 4. Germline loops: CDR1 MNHNS, CDR2 SASEGT. The CDR3 here is CASSEIDRGNQPQHF. CDR3 nucleotides: TGTGCCAGCAGTGAAATTGACAGGGGAAATCAGCCCCAGCATTTT.

DNA of the CDR3: TGTGCCAGCAGTCCGAACCGGGCTGAAGCTTTCTTT. Translation: CASSPNRAEAFF. V is TRBV5-4 and J is TRBJ1-1; D call uncertain. Trimming removed 5 bases from V and 6 bases from J, with 11 bases in between. Germline V lookup: CDR1 SGHNT, CDR2 YYREEE (reference sequence). The CDR3 contains 12 residues.

The chain combines TRBV10-2 with TRBJ2-5; TRBD1 aligns across 9 bases. There are 15 residues in the CDR3. The germline gives CDR1 WSHSY, CDR2 SAAADI. The V and J ends lost 6 bases and 5 bases, in that order; junction bases with no gene match: 10. In DNA form, the CDR3 reads TGCGCCAGCAGATTTTCGGGACAGGGAAGGGAGACCCAGTACTTC. This sequence encodes CASRFSGQGRETQYF.

This chain links TRBV4-1 with TRBJ2-2, with a weak D call TRBD2 (6 bases). The CDR3 is 15 amino acids. With 1 base removed from V and 6 bases from J, the gap between germline ends came to 12 bases. Germline-derived CDR1 and CDR2 are MGHRA and YSYEKL. In DNA form, the CDR3 reads TGCGCCAGCAGCCAAGTTCGCAGGGAGGCCGGGGAGCTGTTTTTT. It specifies CASSQVRREAGELFF.

This rearrangement joins TRBV14 to TRBJ2-3, with 10 bases aligning to TRBD2. The CDR3 runs to 15 residues. Per germline, CDR1 SGHDN and CDR2 FVKESK. V was pared by 3 bases and J by 7 bases, with 7 bases of the junction left unmatched. The CDR3 loop reads CASSHLGTSAYTQYF. The DNA of the CDR3 is TGTGCCAGCAGCCACTTGGGGACTAGCGCCTATACGCAGTATTTT.

The chain carries TRBV19 and TRBJ2-7; D ambiguous. Trimming pared 4 bases from V and 7 bases from J, leaving 11 bases between. Germline CDR1 LNHDA, CDR2 SQIVND (reference sequence). The CDR3 totals 12 residues. Here the CDR3 reads CASSSPLGEQYF. The CDR3 region has the DNA TGTGCCAGTAGTAGCCCCCTCGGGGAGCAGTACTTC.

The chain links TRBV7-6 to TRBJ2-7, with TRBD1 matching over 7 bases. Germline V gene lookup returns CDR1 SGHVS and CDR2 FNYEAQ. This CDR3 has 17 residues. The junction had 22 bases not matched to a gene; V was cut back by 5 bases and J by 9 bases. The CDR3 is CASSPRGGRWDSILQYF. The CDR3 DNA is TGTGCCAGCAGCCCGAGAGGAGGTCGATGGGACAGTATTTTGCAGTACTTC. The full variable domain, in which reference TRBV7-6 and TRBJ2-7 provide the parts outside the CDR3, is GAGVSQSPRYKVTKRGQDVALRCDPISGHVSLYWYRQALGQGPEFLTYFNYEAQQDKSGLPNDRFSAERPEGSISTLTIQRTEQRDSAMYRCASSPRGGRWDSILQYFGPGTRLTVT.

The chain links TRBV6-5 to TRBJ2-7; the match to TRBD1 covers 9 bases. Germline assignment: CDR1 MNHEY and CDR2 SVGAGI. V shed 3 bases and J 1 base; nucleotides not matched to a gene: 7. There are 16 residues in the CDR3. The CDR3 spells CASSYSDRGRSYEQYF. The CDR3 DNA reads as TGTGCCAGCAGTTATTCGGACAGGGGAAGGTCCTACGAGCAGTACTTC.

This chain joins TRBV7-8 and TRBJ1-1, with unresolved D. CDR1 is SGHVS, CDR2 FQNEAQ, per germline. V lost 5 bases and J lost 4, with 14 bases in between. The CDR3 contains 14 residues. The CDR3 bases are TGTGCCAGCAGCGGTCGTGAGGGTGGCACTGAAGCTTTCTTT. This gives the protein CASSGREGGTEAFF.

The rearrangement uses TRBV23-1 and TRBJ1-1; possible D gene TRBD1, 6 bases. TRBV23-1 qualifies as an ORF whose function is uncertain. Trimming removed 2 bases from V and 1 base from J, with 14 bases in between. The CDR3 is made up of 16 amino acids. Written as DNA, the CDR3 is TGCGCCAGCAGTCAACCCGGTGGGGACAAGAACACTGAAGCTTTCTTT. Its translation: CASSQPGGDKNTEAFF.

The rearrangement joins TRBV7-2 to TRBJ2-1; 8 bases line up with TRBD1. Germline-derived CDR1 and CDR2 are SGHTA and FQGNSA. Losses at the gene ends were 4 bases for V and 2 bases for J; bases not matched to a gene: 10. The CDR3 is 17 amino acids. CDR3 region: CASSSGTDRAPYNEQFF. The DNA of the CDR3 is TGTGCCAGCAGCTCGGGGACGGACAGGGCCCCCTACAATGAGCAGTTCTTC.

The chain links TRBV5-1 to TRBJ2-6; D unclear. The CDR3 sequence is 15 residues long. V gave up 2 bases and J gave up 0 bases, with 6 bases separating them. Germline lookup yields CDR1 SGHRS and CDR2 YFSETQ. The CDR3 DNA follows: TGCGCCAGCAGCTTAGAAGCCTCTGGGGCCAACGTCCTGACTTTC. Translating gives CASSLEASGANVLTF.

This clone has just a few counts. The chain recombines TRBV28 with TRBJ1-4, with D tentatively TRBD1 (5 bases). Germline V gene sequence: CDR1 MDHEN, CDR2 SYDVKM. The V and J ends lost 6 bases and 4 bases respectively, with 15 bases between them. The CDR3 loop spans 15 amino acids. The CDR3 reads CASRTPGGGNEKLFF. The CDR3 region has the DNA TGTGCCAGCAGGACCCCCGGGGGGGGTAATGAAAAACTGTTTTTT.

This rearrangement joins TRBV11-3 to TRBJ1-5; maybe TRBD1 (5 bases). Deletions cut 9 bases from V and 2 bases from J, with 17 bases between. Germline-derived CDR1 and CDR2 are SGHNT and YENEEA. CDR3 length: 15 residues. CDR3 in DNA: TGTGCCAGGGGGCGGGGTTCTTGGGGCAATCAGCCCCAGCATTTT. It yields the protein CARGRGSWGNQPQHF.

This chain uses TRBV10-2 with TRBJ1-6; 9 nucleotides line up with TRBD1. The CDR3 length is 15 residues. The trim removed 6 bases at V and 8 bases at J, leaving 8 bases unmatched. CDR1 is WSHSY and CDR2 is SAAADI in the germline V gene. CDR3 region: CASRGTGQGHSPLHF. DNA for the CDR3: TGCGCCAGCAGAGGGACGGGACAGGGCCATTCACCCCTCCACTTT.

The chain couples TRBV6-1 to TRBJ2-7, with TRBD2 as a possible D gene (6 bases). With 2 bases removed from V and 3 bases from J, the gap between germline ends came to 14 bases. The germline V gene has CDR1 MNHNS and CDR2 SASEGT. The CDR3 consists of 15 residues. As DNA, the CDR3 is TGTGCCAGCAGTGAAATCGGGCGAGCGGGCTACGAGCAGTACTTC. Its translation: CASSEIGRAGYEQYF.

This CDR3 reads CASSHRDTSYEQYF. Here the CDR3 DNA reads TGCGCCAGCAGCCATAGGGACACCTCCTACGAGCAGTACTTC. This chain joins TRBV4-1 and TRBJ2-7, with D possibly TRBD1 on 6 matching bases. The V and J ends lost 3 bases and 0 bases respectively, with 9 bases between them. The CDR3 is 14 residues long. From germline, CDR1 is MGHRA and CDR2 YSYEKL.